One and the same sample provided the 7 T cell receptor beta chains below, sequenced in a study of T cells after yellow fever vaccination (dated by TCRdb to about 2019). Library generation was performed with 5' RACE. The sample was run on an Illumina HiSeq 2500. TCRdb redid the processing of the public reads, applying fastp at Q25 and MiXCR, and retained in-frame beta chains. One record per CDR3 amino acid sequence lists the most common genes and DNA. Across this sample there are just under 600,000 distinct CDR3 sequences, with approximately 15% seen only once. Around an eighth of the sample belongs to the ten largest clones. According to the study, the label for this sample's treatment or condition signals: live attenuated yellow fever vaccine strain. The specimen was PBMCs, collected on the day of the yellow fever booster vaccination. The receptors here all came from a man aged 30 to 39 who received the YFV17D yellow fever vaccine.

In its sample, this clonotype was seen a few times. Written as DNA, the CDR3 is TGTGCCAGCGGGGATCTAGCGGGAGGGACCTACGAGCAGTACTTC. It is translated as CASGDLAGGTYEQYF. This chain uses TRBV6-2 or TRBV6-3 with TRBJ2-7; 12 bases align to TRBD2. With V trimmed by 8 bases and J by 2 bases, 7 bases remained unmatched. The CDR3 extends over 15 amino acids. From germline, CDR1 is MNHEY and CDR2 SVGEGT.

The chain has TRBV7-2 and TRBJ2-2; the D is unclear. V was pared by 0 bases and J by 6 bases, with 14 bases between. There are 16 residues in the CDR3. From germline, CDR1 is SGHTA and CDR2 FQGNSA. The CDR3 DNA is TGTGCCAGCAGCTTAGCCTCCCGAAGGACGTCCGGGGAGCTGTTTTTT. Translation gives CASSLASRRTSGELFF.

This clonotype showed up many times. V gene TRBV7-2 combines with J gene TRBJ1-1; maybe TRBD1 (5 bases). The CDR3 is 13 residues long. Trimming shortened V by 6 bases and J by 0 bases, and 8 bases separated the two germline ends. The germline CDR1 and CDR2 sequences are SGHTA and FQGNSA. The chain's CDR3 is CASSGTVNTEAFF. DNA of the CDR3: TGTGCCAGCAGTGGGACGGTGAACACTGAAGCTTTCTTT.

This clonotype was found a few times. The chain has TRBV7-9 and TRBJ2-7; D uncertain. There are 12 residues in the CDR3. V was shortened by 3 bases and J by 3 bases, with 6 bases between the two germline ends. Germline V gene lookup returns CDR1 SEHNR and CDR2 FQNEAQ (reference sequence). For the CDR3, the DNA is TGTGCCAGCAGCTTTGGGTTCTACGAGCAGTACTTC. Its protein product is CASSFGFYEQYF.

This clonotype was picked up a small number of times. CDR3 in amino acids: CASSPSRDRGLGYTF. In nucleotides, the CDR3 is TGTGCCAGCAGCCCCAGTAGGGACAGGGGGCTGGGCTACACCTTC. V usage is TRBV7-2 and J usage is TRBJ1-2; 12 positions match TRBD1. This CDR3 spans 15 amino acids. Germline V CDR1 and CDR2: SGHTA, FQGNSA. Losses at the gene ends were 5 bases for V and 8 bases for J; bases not matched to a gene: 9.

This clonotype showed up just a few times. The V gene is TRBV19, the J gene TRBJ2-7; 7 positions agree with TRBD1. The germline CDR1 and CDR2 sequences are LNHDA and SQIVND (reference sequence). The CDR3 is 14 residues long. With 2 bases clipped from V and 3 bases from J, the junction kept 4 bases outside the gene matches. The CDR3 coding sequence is TGTGCCAGTAGTATACAACAGGGGAGCTACGAGCAGTACTTC. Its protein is CASSIQQGSYEQYF.

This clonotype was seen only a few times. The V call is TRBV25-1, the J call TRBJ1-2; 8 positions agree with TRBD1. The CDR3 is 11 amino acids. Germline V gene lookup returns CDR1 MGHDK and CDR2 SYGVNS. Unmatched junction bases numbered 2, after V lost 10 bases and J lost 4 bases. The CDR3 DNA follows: TGTGCCACGGGACAGGCCTATGGCTACACCTTC. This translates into CATGQAYGYTF.